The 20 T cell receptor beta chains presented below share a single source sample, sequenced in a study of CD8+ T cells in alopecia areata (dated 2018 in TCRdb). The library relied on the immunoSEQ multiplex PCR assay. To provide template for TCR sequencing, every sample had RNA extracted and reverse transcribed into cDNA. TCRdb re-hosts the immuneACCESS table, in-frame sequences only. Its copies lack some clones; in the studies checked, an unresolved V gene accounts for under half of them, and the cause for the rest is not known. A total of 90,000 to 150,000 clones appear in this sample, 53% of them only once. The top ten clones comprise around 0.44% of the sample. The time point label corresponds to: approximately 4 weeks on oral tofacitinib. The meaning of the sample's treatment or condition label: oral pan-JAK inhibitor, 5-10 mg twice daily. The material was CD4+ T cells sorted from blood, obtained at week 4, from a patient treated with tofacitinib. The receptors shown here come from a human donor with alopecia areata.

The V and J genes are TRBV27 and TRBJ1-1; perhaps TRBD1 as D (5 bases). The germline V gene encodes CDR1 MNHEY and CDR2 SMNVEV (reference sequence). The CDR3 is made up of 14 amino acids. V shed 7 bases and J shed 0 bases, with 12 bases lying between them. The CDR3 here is CASTNQGMNTEAFF. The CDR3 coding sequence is TGTGCCAGCACAAATCAGGGCATGAACACTGAAGCTTTCTTT.

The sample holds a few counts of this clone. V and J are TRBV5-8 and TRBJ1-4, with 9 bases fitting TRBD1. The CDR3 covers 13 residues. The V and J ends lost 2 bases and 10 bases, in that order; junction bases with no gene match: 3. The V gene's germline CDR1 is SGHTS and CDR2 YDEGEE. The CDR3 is CASSFDRGGKLFF. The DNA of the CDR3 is TGTGCCAGCAGCTTTGACAGGGGGGGAAAACTGTTTTTT.

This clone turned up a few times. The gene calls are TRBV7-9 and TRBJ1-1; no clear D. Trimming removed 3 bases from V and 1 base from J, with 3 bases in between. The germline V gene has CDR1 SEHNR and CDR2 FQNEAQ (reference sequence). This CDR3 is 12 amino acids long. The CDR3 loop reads CASSFPNTEAFF. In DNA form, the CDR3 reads TGTGCCAGCAGCTTCCCGAACACTGAAGCTTTCTTT. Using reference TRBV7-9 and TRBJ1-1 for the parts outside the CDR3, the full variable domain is DTGVSQNPRHKITKRGQNVTFRCDPISEHNRLYWYRQTLGQGPEFLTYFQNEAQLEKSRLLSDRFSAERPKGSFSTLEIQRTEQGDSAMYLCASSFPNTEAFFGQGTRLTVV.

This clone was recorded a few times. The CDR3 region has the DNA TGTGCCTGGATAAGACGACAGGGACTTAGCACAGATACGCAGTATTTT. Its protein product is CAWIRRQGLSTDTQYF. This chain uses TRBV30 with TRBJ2-3; possible D gene TRBD1, 7 bases. Germline loops: CDR1 GTSNPN, CDR2 SVGIG (reference sequence). Trimming removed 4 bases at V and 0 bases at J, with 17 bases between. The CDR3 is 16 residues long.

The DNA for the CDR3 is TGCGCCAGCAGCTTACTAGCGGGAGGACTCACCGGGGAGCTGTTTTTT. Its translation: CASSLLAGGLTGELFF. The chain uses TRBV5-1 and TRBJ2-2, with 12 bases identical to TRBD2. The V segment lost 2 bases and the J segment 4 bases; nucleotides outside the gene matches: 3. This CDR3 has 16 residues. Germline CDR1 reads SGHRS; CDR2 reads YFSETQ. Supplemented by reference TRBV5-1 and TRBJ2-2, the full variable domain reads KAGVTQTPRYLIKTRGQQVTLSCSPISGHRSVSWYQQTPGQGLQFLFEYFSETQRNKGNFPGRFSGRQFSNSRSEMNVSTLELGDSALYLCASSLLAGGLTGELFFGEGSRLTVL.

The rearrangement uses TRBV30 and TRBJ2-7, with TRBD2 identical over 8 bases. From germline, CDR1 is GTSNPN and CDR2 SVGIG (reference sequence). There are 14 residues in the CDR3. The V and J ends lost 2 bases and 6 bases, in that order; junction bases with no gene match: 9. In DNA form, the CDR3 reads TGTGCCTGGAGTACTGGACTAGCTGCTGCCGAGCAGTACTTC. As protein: CAWSTGLAAAEQYF. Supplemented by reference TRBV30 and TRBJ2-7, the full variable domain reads SQTIHQWPATLVQPVGSPLSLECTVEGTSNPNLYWYRQAAGRGLQLLFYSVGIGQISSEVPQNLSASRPQDRQFILSSKKLLLSDSGFYLCAWSTGLAAAEQYFGPGTRLTVT.

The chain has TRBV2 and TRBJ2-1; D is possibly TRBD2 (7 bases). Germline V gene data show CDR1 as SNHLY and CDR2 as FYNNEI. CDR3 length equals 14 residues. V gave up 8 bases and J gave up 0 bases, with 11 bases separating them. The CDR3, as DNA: TGTGCCAGCGGGGGGGCGAGCTCCTACAATGAGCAGTTCTTC. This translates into CASGGASSYNEQFF.

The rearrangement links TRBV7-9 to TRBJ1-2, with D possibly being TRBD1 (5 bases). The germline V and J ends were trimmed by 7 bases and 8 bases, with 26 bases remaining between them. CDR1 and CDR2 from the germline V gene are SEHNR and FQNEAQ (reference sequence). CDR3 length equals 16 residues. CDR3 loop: CASTNGDRVVTMGYTF. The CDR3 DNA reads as TGTGCCAGCACCAACGGGGACCGGGTTGTAACTATGGGCTACACCTTC.

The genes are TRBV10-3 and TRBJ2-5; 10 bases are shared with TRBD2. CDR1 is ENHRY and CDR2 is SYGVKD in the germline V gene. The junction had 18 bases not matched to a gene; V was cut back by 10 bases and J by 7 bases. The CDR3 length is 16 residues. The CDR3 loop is CATATSGNVLGLTQYF. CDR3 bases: TGTGCCACCGCTACTAGCGGGAATGTTCTGGGTTTGACCCAGTACTTC.

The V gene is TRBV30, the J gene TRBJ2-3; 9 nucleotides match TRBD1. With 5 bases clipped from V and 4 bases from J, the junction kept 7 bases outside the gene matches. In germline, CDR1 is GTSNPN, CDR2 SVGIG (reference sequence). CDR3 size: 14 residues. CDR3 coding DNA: TGTGCCTGGGAAGGGACAGGGTCTGCAGATACGCAGTATTTT. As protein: CAWEGTGSADTQYF.

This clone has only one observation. This CDR3 reads CAWSLIRGRNTEAFF. CDR3 bases: TGTGCCTGGAGTCTGATCCGGGGGAGAAACACTGAAGCTTTCTTT. The chain employs TRBV30 and TRBJ1-1, with a tentative D call TRBD1 (5 bases). The CDR3 is 15 amino acids. Germline assignment: CDR1 GTSNPN and CDR2 SVGIG (reference sequence). Trimming pared 2 bases from V and 2 bases from J, leaving 15 bases between.

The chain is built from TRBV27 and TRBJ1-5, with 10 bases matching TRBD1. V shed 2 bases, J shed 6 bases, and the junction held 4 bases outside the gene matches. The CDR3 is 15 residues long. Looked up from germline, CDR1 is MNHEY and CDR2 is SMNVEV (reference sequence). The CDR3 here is CASSLTGTGAQPQHF. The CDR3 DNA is TGTGCCAGCAGTTTAACTGGGACAGGGGCTCAGCCCCAGCATTTT.

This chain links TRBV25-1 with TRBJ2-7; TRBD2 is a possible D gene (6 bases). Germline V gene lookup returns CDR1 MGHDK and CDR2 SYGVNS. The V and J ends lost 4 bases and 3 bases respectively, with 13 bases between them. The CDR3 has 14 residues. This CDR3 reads CASSVEGDRYEQYF. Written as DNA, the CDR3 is TGTGCCAGCAGTGTGGAGGGAGACCGCTACGAGCAGTACTTC.

The CDR3: CACSISGGTGTGELFF. CDR3 coding DNA: TGTGCCTGCTCCATTAGCGGGGGGACCGGCACCGGGGAGCTGTTTTTT. This sequence joins TRBV30 and TRBJ2-2; TRBD2 agrees at 10 bases. The J segment lost 4 bases and the V segment lost 6 bases, leaving 11 bases of the junction unmatched. The length of the CDR3 is 16 residues. Germline values: CDR1 GTSNPN, CDR2 SVGIG (reference sequence). Full variable domain (remainder filled in from reference TRBV30 and TRBJ2-2): SQTIHQWPATLVQPVGSPLSLECTVEGTSNPNLYWYRQAAGRGLQLLFYSVGIGQISSEVPQNLSASRPQDRQFILSSKKLLLSDSGFYLCACSISGGTGTGELFFGEGSRLTVL.

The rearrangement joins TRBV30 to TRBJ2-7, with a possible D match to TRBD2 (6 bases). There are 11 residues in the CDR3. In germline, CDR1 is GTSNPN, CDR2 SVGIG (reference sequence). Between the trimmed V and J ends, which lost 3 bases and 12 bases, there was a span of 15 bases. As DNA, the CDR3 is TGTGCCTGGAGGGGGGAGGCGGTTCGGTACTTC. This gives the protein CAWRGEAVRYF.

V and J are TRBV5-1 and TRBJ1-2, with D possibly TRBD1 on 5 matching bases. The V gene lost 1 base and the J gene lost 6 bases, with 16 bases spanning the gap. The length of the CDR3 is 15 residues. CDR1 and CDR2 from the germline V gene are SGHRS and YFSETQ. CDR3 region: CASSLSNSGINGYTF. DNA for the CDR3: TGCGCCAGCAGCTTGTCTAATTCAGGGATCAATGGCTACACCTTC.

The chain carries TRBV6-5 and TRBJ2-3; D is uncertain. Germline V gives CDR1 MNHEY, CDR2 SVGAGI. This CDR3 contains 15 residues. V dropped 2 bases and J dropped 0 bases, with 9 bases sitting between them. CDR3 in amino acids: CASSYRSRSTDTQYF. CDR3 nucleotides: TGTGCCAGCAGTTACAGGAGCAGGAGCACAGATACGCAGTATTTT.

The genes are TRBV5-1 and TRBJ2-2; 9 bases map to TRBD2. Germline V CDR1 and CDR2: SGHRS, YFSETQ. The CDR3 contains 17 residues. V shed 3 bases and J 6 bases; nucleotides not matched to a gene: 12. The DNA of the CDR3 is TGCGCCAGCAGCTCAGCCGGGACTAGCAAGGGGTCCGGGGAGCTGTTTTTT. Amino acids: CASSSAGTSKGSGELFF.

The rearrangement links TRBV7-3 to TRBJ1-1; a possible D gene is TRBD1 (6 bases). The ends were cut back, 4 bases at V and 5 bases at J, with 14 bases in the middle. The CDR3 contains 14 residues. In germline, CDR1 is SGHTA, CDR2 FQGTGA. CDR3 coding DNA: TGTGCCAGCAGCTCGGGGACACCTGGAACTGAAGCTTTCTTT. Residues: CASSSGTPGTEAFF.

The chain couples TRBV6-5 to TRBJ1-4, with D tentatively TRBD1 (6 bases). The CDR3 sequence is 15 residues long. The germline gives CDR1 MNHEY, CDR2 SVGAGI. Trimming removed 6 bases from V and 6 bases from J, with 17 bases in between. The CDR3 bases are TGTGCCAGCAGGTCACCTACAGGGACTCATGAAAAACTGTTTTTT. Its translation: CASRSPTGTHEKLFF.